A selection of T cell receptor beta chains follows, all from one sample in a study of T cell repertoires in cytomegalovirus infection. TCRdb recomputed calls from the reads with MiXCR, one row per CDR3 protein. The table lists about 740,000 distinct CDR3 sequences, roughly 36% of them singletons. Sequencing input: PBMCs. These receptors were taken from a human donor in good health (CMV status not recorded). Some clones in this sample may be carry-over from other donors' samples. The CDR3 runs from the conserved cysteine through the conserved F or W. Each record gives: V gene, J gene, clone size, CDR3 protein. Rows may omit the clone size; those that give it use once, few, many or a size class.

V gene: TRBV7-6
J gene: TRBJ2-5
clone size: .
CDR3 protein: CASSLNSGSRETQYF

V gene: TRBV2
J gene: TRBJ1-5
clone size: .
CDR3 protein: CASGDSNQPQHF

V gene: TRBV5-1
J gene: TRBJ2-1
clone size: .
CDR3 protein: CASRKAGFLDNEQFF

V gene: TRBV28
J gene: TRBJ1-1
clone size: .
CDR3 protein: CASSWYLNTEAFF

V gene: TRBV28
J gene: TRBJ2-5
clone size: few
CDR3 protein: CASSFGQGIRETQYF

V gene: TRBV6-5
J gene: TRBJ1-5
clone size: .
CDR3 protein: CASIGRGTSNQPQHF

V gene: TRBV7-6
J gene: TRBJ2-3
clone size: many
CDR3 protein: CASSLGTSGGTSTDTQYF

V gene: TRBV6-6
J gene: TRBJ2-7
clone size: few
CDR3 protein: CASSPPVAVSTYEQYF

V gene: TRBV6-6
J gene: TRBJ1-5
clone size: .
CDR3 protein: CASSYSLGYNQPQHF

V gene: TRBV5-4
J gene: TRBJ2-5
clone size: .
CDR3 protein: CASSFGQEWKTQYF

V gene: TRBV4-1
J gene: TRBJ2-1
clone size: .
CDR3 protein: CASSPPGSGRSHNEQFF

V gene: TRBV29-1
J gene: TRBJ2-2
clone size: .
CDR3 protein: CSVVSRMNTGELFF

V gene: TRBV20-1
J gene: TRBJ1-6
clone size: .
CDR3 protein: CSARDGGGPSPLHF

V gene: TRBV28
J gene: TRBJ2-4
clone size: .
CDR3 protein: CASSPLYRELAKNIQYF

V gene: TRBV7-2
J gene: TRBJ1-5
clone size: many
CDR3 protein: CASSLEPLVNQPQHF